The T cell receptor (beta chain) under discussion was sequenced for a study of response to subunit inactivated influenza vaccine. TCRdb used MiXCR to reprocess the RT-PCR reads, holding one entry per CDR3 protein. The sample consists of 500,000 to 700,000 distinct CDR3 sequences, approximately 24% of them appearing once. V was pared by 5 bases and J by 6 bases, with 10 bases between. Germline V gene sequence: CDR1 DFQATT, CDR2 SNEGSKA (reference sequence). The CDR3 is 12 amino acids. This same sample was also part of a study on T cells expressing NK-cell markers. Turning to that study: In generating TCR beta cDNA, 5'RACE template switching with UMIs was used. Eight donors were sequenced, of whom seven were HCMV-seropositive, while the remaining one was HCMV-seronegative. Among CD8+ T cells from 5 to 7 donors, dominant NKG2C+ clonotypes accounted for about 1.0-7.0%. In several donors, these clonotypes also led the CD3+CD56-NKG2C+ fraction.

The sequence came from a man between 45 and 60 years old who received an inactivated influenza vaccine. Specimen: CD4+ T cells sorted from PBMCs, collected approximately 12 days after vaccination. This chain links TRBV20-1 with TRBJ2-2, with a possible D match to TRBD1 (7 bases). CDR3 residues: CSAVRGAGELFF. The CDR3 nucleotides read TGCAGTGCTGTCAGGGGGGCCGGGGAGCTGTTTTTT.